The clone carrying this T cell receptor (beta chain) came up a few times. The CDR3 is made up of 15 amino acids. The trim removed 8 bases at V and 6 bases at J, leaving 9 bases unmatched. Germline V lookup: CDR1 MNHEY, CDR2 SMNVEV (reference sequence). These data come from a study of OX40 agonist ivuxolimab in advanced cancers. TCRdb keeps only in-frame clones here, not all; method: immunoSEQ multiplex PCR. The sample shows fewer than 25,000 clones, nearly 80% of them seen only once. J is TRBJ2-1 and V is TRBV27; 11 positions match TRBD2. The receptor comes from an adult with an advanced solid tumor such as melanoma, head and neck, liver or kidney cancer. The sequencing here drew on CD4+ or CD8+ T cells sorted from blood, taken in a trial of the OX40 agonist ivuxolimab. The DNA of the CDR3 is TGTGCCAGCCGACTCGGGGGACTAGCGGCCAATGAGCAGTTCTTC. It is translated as CASRLGGLAANEQFF.